The 30 T cell receptor beta chains below were found in one sample sequenced in a study of T-cell reconstitution after alpha-beta-depleted transplantation in children (dated by TCRdb to the mid-2010s). Interpreted using the paper, the treatment or condition label stands for: allogeneic hematopoietic cell transplantation with graft depleted of TCRalphabeta T cells and CD19 B cells. The library came from PCR. The run used an Illumina HiSeq 2500. TCR library preparation used molecular barcoding, with unique molecular identifiers applied to normalize quantification of the TCRbeta repertoire. TCRdb reworked the public reads: Q25 trimming with fastp, MiXCR clone assembly, productive beta chains retained. CDR3 protein duplicates are merged, each entry listing the most common genes and DNA. The sample includes 530,000 or so distinct CDR3 sequences, with approximately 30% observed a single time. The ten largest account for about a third of the sample.

This specimen was PBMCs, taken before TCRalphabeta/CD19-depleted stem cell transplant. The source is a boy younger than two with Wiskott-Aldrich syndrome, due to receive a stem cell transplant.

The chain has TRBV5-1 and TRBJ2-1, with D maybe TRBD2 (6 bases). The CDR3 spans 12 residues. The germline gives CDR1 SGHRS, CDR2 YFSETQ. Trimming removed 3 bases at V and 9 bases at J, with 10 bases between. CDR3 sequence (DNA): TGCGCCAGCAGCTGGGGGGAGAGTGAGCAGTTCTTC. Residues: CASSWGESEQFF.

CDR3 protein: CASSLRRRASGYNEQFF. In nucleotides, the CDR3 is TGTGCCAGCAGCTTACGACGGCGGGCTAGCGGTTACAATGAGCAGTTCTTC. This chain links TRBV13 with TRBJ2-1; 7 nucleotides line up with TRBD2. The J segment lost 4 bases and the V segment lost 2 bases, leaving 11 bases of the junction unmatched. The CDR3 is 17 amino acids. The germline V gene encodes CDR1 PRHDT and CDR2 FYEKMQ (reference sequence).

The V gene is TRBV5-1, the J gene TRBJ2-1; D unresolved. This CDR3 is 14 amino acids long. The V end was cut by 0 bases, the J end by 8 bases, with 12 bases between. The germline gives CDR1 SGHRS, CDR2 YFSETQ. The CDR3 nucleotides are TGCGCCAGCAGCTTGGTTCGCGAGTCGGATGAGCAGTTCTTC. It translates to CASSLVRESDEQFF.

The V call is TRBV20-1, the J call TRBJ2-1; D is unresolved. Looked up from germline, CDR1 is DFQATT and CDR2 is SNEGSKA (reference sequence). Trimming removed 2 bases at V and 0 bases at J, with 8 bases between. This CDR3 comprises 14 residues. CDR3 coding DNA: TGCAGTGCTAGAAGAGATTCCTCCTACAATGAGCAGTTCTTC. This codes for CSARRDSSYNEQFF.

The V gene is TRBV4-2, the J gene TRBJ2-7; possible D gene TRBD1, 6 bases. The length of the CDR3 is 15 residues. Germline CDR1 LGHNA, CDR2 YNFKEQ. The V end lost 0 bases, the J end lost 2 bases, and 11 bases lay between the germline ends. The CDR3 region has the DNA TGTGCCAGCAGCCAAGAGTCCAGGGGCACCTACGAGCAGTACTTC. The encoded protein is CASSQESRGTYEQYF.

V usage is TRBV5-1 and J usage is TRBJ1-4, with D possibly being TRBD1 (5 bases). The CDR3 is 14 residues long. Trimming removed 2 bases at V and 3 bases at J, with 8 bases between. Germline-derived CDR1 and CDR2 are SGHRS and YFSETQ. CDR3 sequence (DNA): TGCGCCAGCAGCTTCGACAGCCCTAATGAAAAACTGTTTTTT. Translation: CASSFDSPNEKLFF.

The chain is built from TRBV12-3 or TRBV12-4 and TRBJ1-1, with D unresolved. V shed 6 bases and J shed 4 bases, with 15 bases lying between them. The CDR3 totals 14 residues. CDR3 bases: TGTGCCAGCAGGTGGACGGCCCTGAGCACTGAAGCTTTCTTT. Translating gives CASRWTALSTEAFF.

This clonotype was observed a handful of times. The rearrangement links TRBV20-1 to TRBJ2-5; weak D call: TRBD2 (6 bases). Per germline, CDR1 DFQATT and CDR2 SNEGSKA (reference sequence). The germline V and J ends were trimmed by 0 bases and 4 bases, with 12 bases remaining between them. The CDR3 has 14 amino acids. The chain's CDR3 is CSAREEGRGETQYF. The CDR3 DNA is TGCAGTGCTAGAGAGGAGGGACGGGGAGAGACCCAGTACTTC.

The rearrangement uses TRBV20-1 and TRBJ1-5; 7 bases agree with TRBD1. Germline CDR1 DFQATT, CDR2 SNEGSKA (reference sequence). The CDR3 has 13 residues. V dropped 6 bases and J dropped 6; count of bases not matched to a gene: 8. CDR3 DNA sequence: TGCAGTGCGACTCAGGGGGTGGGTCAGCCCCAGCATTTT. Amino acids: CSATQGVGQPQHF.

The V and J genes are TRBV5-1 and TRBJ2-3, with a weak D call TRBD1 (6 bases). Per germline, CDR1 SGHRS and CDR2 YFSETQ. Trimming removed 3 bases at V and 0 bases at J, with 14 bases between. CDR3 length: 16 amino acids. CDR3 DNA sequence: TGCGCCAGCAGCTACGGGGACATTCCGAGCACAGATACGCAGTATTTT. Its protein product is CASSYGDIPSTDTQYF.

This sequence joins TRBV2 and TRBJ2-7; D possibly corresponds to TRBD1 (5 bases). Germline lookup yields CDR1 SNHLY and CDR2 FYNNEI. The V end was cut by 8 bases, the J end by 1 base, with 15 bases between. This CDR3 region has 14 residues. The CDR3 here is CASLFNRFSYEQYF. In nucleotides, the CDR3 is TGTGCCAGCCTATTTAACAGGTTTTCCTACGAGCAGTACTTC.

This clonotype showed up just a few times. J is TRBJ2-1 and V is TRBV5-4; weak D call: TRBD1 (6 bases). This CDR3 has 11 amino acids. Germline V gene lookup returns CDR1 SGHNT and CDR2 YYREEE (reference sequence). Trimming left V 4 bases short and J 13 bases short, with 12 bases between. The CDR3 region has the DNA TGTGCCAGCAGCGAACAGGGTTCCCAGTTCTTC. It specifies CASSEQGSQFF.

In this sample, this clonotype turned up many times. This chain links TRBV12-3 or TRBV12-4 with TRBJ2-7; 8 bases agree with TRBD1. The CDR3 contains 13 residues. V trimming: 6 bases; J trimming: 4 bases; junction bases outside the gene matches: 5. The DNA for the CDR3 is TGTGCCAGCAGCGGTAACAGGGGGTACGAGCAGTACTTC. Residues: CASSGNRGYEQYF.

A few counts support this clonotype. The chain combines TRBV12-3 or TRBV12-4 with TRBJ2-5, with D possibly TRBD2 on 6 matching bases. CDR3 length: 15 amino acids. V lost 2 bases to trimming and J lost 5 bases, with 15 bases between them. The CDR3 reads CASSLRFGGRETQYF. CDR3 bases: TGTGCCAGCAGTTTACGGTTCGGGGGAAGGGAGACCCAGTACTTC.

This clonotype was picked up a small number of times. J is TRBJ2-3 and V is TRBV5-1; D is possibly TRBD2 (6 bases). Per germline, CDR1 SGHRS and CDR2 YFSETQ. CDR3 length: 15 amino acids. The V end was cut by 0 bases, the J end by 1 base, with 9 bases between. The CDR3 DNA sequence: TGCGCCAGCAGCTTGGCCCCTAGCGGCACAGATACGCAGTATTTT. Translating gives CASSLAPSGTDTQYF. The whole variable domain, filled in from reference TRBV5-1 and TRBJ2-3, reads KAGVTQTPRYLIKTRGQQVTLSCSPISGHRSVSWYQQTPGQGLQFLFEYFSETQRNKGNFPGRFSGRQFSNSRSEMNVSTLELGDSALYLCASSLAPSGTDTQYFGPGTRLTVL.

The chain is built from TRBV20-1 and TRBJ2-7, with 8 bases that match TRBD1. Looked up from germline, CDR1 is DFQATT and CDR2 is SNEGSKA (reference sequence). The V gene end was trimmed by 0 bases and the J gene end by 1 base; junction bases not matched to a gene: 8. CDR3 length equals 16 residues. CDR3 in DNA: TGCAGTGCTAGAGAAGGGGCAGGGGGCGCTTCCTACGAGCAGTACTTC. It is translated as CSAREGAGGASYEQYF.

In its sample, this clonotype was seen a few times. The chain couples TRBV6-2 or TRBV6-3 to TRBJ1-3, with TRBD1 as a possible D gene (5 bases). The V end was cut by 7 bases, the J end by 0 bases, with 16 bases between. CDR1 and CDR2 from the germline V gene are MNHEY and SVGEGT. The CDR3 runs 16 residues. For the CDR3, the DNA is TGTGCCAGCACTCTACGACGGACAATCTCTGGAAACACCATATATTTT. Translation: CASTLRRTISGNTIYF.

This clonotype has only a few counts. This chain uses TRBV9 with TRBJ2-5, with D tentatively TRBD2 (6 bases). The CDR3 is made up of 14 amino acids. V was cut by 3 bases and J by 7 bases, with 16 bases left in between. The germline gives CDR1 SGDLS, CDR2 YYNGEE. This chain's CDR3 is CASSGGPVGGTQYF. The CDR3 bases are TGTGCCAGCAGCGGCGGACCTGTCGGGGGGACCCAGTACTTC.

This clonotype was counted a few times. The genes are TRBV3-1 and TRBJ2-6; the D is unclear. V dropped 5 bases and J dropped 0 bases, with 20 bases sitting between them. The CDR3 sequence is 19 residues long. Germline loops: CDR1 LGHDT, CDR2 YNNKEL (reference sequence). The CDR3 spells CASSGRHPPSDSGANVLTF. CDR3 sequence (DNA): TGTGCCAGCAGCGGCCGCCACCCACCATCAGACTCTGGGGCCAACGTCCTGACTTTC.

The sample holds a few counts of this clonotype. The chain links TRBV7-8 to TRBJ2-2, with 7 bases fitting TRBD2. Looked up from germline, CDR1 is SGHVS and CDR2 is FQNEAQ. Trimming cost V 7 bases and J 1 base; bases outside gene matches: 12. This CDR3 comprises 17 residues. This CDR3 reads CASTRSSGLLNTGELFF. CDR3 coding DNA: TGTGCCAGCACCCGGAGTAGCGGGCTACTGAACACCGGGGAGCTGTTTTTT.

This CDR3 reads CASSLAQTSVYEQYF. Here the CDR3 DNA reads TGCGCCAGCAGCTTGGCCCAGACTAGCGTCTACGAGCAGTACTTC. The chain joins TRBV5-1 to TRBJ2-7; 8 bases fit TRBD2. Germline V gene data show CDR1 as SGHRS and CDR2 as YFSETQ. Trimming at V came to 0 bases and at J to 3 bases, leaving 5 bases not matched to a gene. The CDR3 covers 15 residues. Combining the CDR3 with reference TRBV5-1 and TRBJ2-7 gives the whole variable domain KAGVTQTPRYLIKTRGQQVTLSCSPISGHRSVSWYQQTPGQGLQFLFEYFSETQRNKGNFPGRFSGRQFSNSRSEMNVSTLELGDSALYLCASSLAQTSVYEQYFGPGTRLTVT.

This chain connects TRBV15 to TRBJ2-5; 12 bases fit TRBD2. In germline, CDR1 is LNHNV, CDR2 YYDKDF (reference sequence). Trimming at V came to 4 bases and at J to 8 bases, leaving 5 bases not matched to a gene. The CDR3 spans 14 residues. This CDR3 reads CATSTRLAGVTQYF. In DNA, the CDR3 is TGTGCCACCAGCACACGACTAGCGGGAGTCACCCAGTACTTC.

The rearrangement joins TRBV18 to TRBJ2-2, with no clear D. V gave up 2 bases and J gave up 4 bases, with 5 bases separating them. The CDR3 totals 13 residues. CDR1 and CDR2 from the germline V gene are KGHSH and LQKENI. CDR3 region: CASSPISTGELFF. As DNA, the CDR3 is TGTGCCAGCTCACCAATCAGCACCGGGGAGCTGTTTTTT.

This clonotype was seen more than once but under ten times. The chain has TRBV5-1 and TRBJ1-1; perhaps TRBD1 as D (5 bases). Germline V lookup: CDR1 SGHRS, CDR2 YFSETQ. The CDR3 contains 14 residues. Trimming removed 0 bases from V and 6 bases from J, with 12 bases in between. Written as DNA, the CDR3 is TGCGCCAGCAGCTTGGCGTCAGTAGGGGCTGAAGCTTTCTTT. Amino acids: CASSLASVGAEAFF.

The chain links TRBV7-2 to TRBJ2-1, with D unresolved. Germline V gene data show CDR1 as SGHTA and CDR2 as FQGNSA. The V gene lost 3 bases and the J gene lost 4 bases, with 10 bases spanning the gap. This CDR3 is 14 amino acids long. The CDR3 loop is CASSLLTNYNEQFF. The CDR3 DNA sequence: TGTGCCAGCAGCTTGCTCACGAATTACAATGAGCAGTTCTTC. Together with reference TRBV7-2 and TRBJ2-1, the CDR3 gives the full variable domain: GAGVSQSPSNKVTEKGKDVELRCDPISGHTALYWYRQSLGQGLEFLIYFQGNSAPDKSGLPSDRFSAERTGGSVSTLTIQRTQQEDSAVYLCASSLLTNYNEQFFGPGTRLTVL.

The chain couples TRBV25-1 to TRBJ2-1; D is undetermined. Trimming took off 4 bases at V and 6 bases at J, with 13 bases between the two ends. The CDR3 totals 14 residues. Germline V gives CDR1 MGHDK, CDR2 SYGVNS. Here the CDR3 reads CASSVGQSINEQFF. The DNA for the CDR3 is TGTGCCAGCAGTGTAGGCCAGAGCATCAATGAGCAGTTCTTC.

This clonotype came up a few times. The chain joins TRBV20-1 to TRBJ2-1; D may be TRBD1 (5 bases). The CDR3 has 15 amino acids. V gave up 7 bases and J gave up 2 bases, with 18 bases separating them. Germline CDR1 DFQATT, CDR2 SNEGSKA (reference sequence). The CDR3 bases are TGCAGTGGATTTCTAGGGGCAGAAGCCTACAATGAGCAGTTCTTC. It is translated as CSGFLGAEAYNEQFF.

This clonotype has only one observation. This chain uses TRBV14 with TRBJ2-3; maybe TRBD1 (6 bases). Trimming left V 4 bases short and J 2 bases short, with 13 bases between. CDR1 and CDR2 (germline): SGHDN, FVKESK. The CDR3 is made up of 15 amino acids. CDR3 sequence (DNA): TGTGCCAGCAGCCCCAGGGGTAGGGTCACAGATACGCAGTATTTT. It yields the protein CASSPRGRVTDTQYF.

This clonotype occurred a few times. The rearrangement links TRBV19 to TRBJ2-3; TRBD2 is a possible D gene (5 bases). CDR1 and CDR2 from the germline V gene are LNHDA and SQIVND (reference sequence). This CDR3 is built from 16 residues. The V end lost 2 bases, the J end lost 5 bases, and 17 bases lay between the germline ends. CDR3 sequence reads: CASSIMSPGSEDTQYF. The CDR3 nucleotides are TGTGCCAGTAGTATAATGAGCCCGGGATCGGAAGATACGCAGTATTTT.

The rearrangement joins TRBV5-1 to TRBJ2-1, with TRBD2 matching 10 bases. The CDR3 length is 18 residues. The J segment lost 6 bases and the V segment lost 6 bases, leaving 18 bases of the junction unmatched. The germline gives CDR1 SGHRS, CDR2 YFSETQ. The CDR3 sequence: CASIHGGLAGARGNEQFF. The CDR3 DNA reads as TGCGCCAGCATTCACGGGGGGCTAGCGGGAGCTCGGGGCAATGAGCAGTTCTTC.